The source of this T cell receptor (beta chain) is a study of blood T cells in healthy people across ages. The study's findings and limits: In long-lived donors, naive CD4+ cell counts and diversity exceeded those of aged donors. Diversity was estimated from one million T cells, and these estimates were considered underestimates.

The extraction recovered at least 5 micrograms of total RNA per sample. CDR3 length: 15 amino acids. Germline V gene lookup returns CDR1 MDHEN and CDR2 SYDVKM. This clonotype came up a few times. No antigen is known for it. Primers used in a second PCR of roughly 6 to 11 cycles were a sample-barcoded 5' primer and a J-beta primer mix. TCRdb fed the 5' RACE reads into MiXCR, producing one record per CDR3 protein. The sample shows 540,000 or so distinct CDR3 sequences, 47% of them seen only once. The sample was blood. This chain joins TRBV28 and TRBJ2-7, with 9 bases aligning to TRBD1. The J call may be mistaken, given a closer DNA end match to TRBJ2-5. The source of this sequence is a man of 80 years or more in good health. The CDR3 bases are TGTGCCAGCAGTTTAGCGGGACAGGGTCGGGAGACCCAGTACTTC. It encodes CASSLAGQGRETQYF.